The TCR beta chain under discussion was sequenced for a study of OX40 agonist ivuxolimab in advanced cancers. About the study: Dose-escalation patients had hepatocellular carcinoma, melanoma, renal cell or head and neck cancer.

The timepoints at which blood was sampled were baseline, cycle 4 day 1, and cycle 7 day 1. The method was immunoSEQ multiplex PCR; TCRdb's version includes in-frame clones alone and lacks a portion of them. Here the sample spans about 61,000 clones, roughly 84% being singletons. Deletions cut 4 bases from V and 7 bases from J, with 7 bases between. The germline CDR1 and CDR2 sequences are MNHEY and SVGAGI. The CDR3 totals 11 residues. As regards this clone: Its target is unknown.

Findings of the study overall: In the expanded peripheral T cells, antigen specificity was never determined.

The specimen comprised CD4+ or CD8+ T cells sorted from blood, sampled in a trial of the OX40 agonist ivuxolimab. The receptor was isolated from an adult with an advanced solid tumor such as melanoma, head and neck, liver or kidney cancer. The rearrangement uses TRBV6-5 and TRBJ1-2; D gene ambiguous. The CDR3 nucleotides are TGTGCCAGCAGTTCCGTCGGTGGCTACACCTTC. This encodes CASSSVGGYTF.